The sequence of this T cell receptor beta chain was determined in a study of T cells in Graves' hyperthyroidism and ophthalmopathy. At least ten counts were recorded for this clonotype. There are 14 residues in the CDR3. CDR1 SEHNR and CDR2 FQNEAQ come from the germline V gene (reference sequence). V was cut by 6 bases and J by 5 bases, with 14 bases left in between. The source material, RNA transcripts, was used to amplify TCR beta CDR3 regions. RT-PCR in the first round (using the HTBI primer set) targeted the TCR CDR3. A single record per CDR3 protein comes from TCRdb applying MiXCR to the multiplex PCR reads. The table has 200,000 to 300,000 distinct CDR3 sequences, approximately 25% seen once.

Sample: blood. The receptor comes from a woman in her 40s with Graves' ophthalmopathy. The V and J genes are TRBV7-9 and TRBJ1-5; D is perhaps TRBD1 (5 bases). CDR3 nucleotides: TGTGCCAGCAGTTCGGGACTGCGCGATCAGCCCCAGCATTTT. It yields the protein CASSSGLRDQPQHF.